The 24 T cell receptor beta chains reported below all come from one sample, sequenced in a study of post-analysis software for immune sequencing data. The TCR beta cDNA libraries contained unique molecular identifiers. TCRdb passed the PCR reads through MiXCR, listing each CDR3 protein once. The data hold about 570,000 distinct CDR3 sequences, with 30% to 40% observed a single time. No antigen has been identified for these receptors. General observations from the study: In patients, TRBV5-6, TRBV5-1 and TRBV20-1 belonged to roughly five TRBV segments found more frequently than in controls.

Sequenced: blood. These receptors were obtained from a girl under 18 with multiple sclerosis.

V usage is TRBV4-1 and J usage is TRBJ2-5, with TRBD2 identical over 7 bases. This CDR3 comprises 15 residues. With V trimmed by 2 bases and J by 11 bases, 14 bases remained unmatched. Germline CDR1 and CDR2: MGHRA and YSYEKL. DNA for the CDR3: TGCGCCAGCAGCCAATGGACTAGTGAGGTCGGTGAGCAGTACTTC. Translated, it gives CASSQWTSEVGEQYF.

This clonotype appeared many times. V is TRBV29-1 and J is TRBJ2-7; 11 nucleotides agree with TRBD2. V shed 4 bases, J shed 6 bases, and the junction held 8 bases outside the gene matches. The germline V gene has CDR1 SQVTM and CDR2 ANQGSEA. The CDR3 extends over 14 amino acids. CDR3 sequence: CSVVTSGTAAEQYF. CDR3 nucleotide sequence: TGCAGCGTTGTGACTAGCGGGACAGCGGCCGAGCAGTACTTC.

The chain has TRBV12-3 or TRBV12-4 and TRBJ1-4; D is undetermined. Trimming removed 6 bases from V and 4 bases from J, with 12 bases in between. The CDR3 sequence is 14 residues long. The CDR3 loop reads CASRSTGINEKLFF. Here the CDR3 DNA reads TGTGCCAGCAGATCAACGGGGATTAATGAAAAACTGTTTTTT.

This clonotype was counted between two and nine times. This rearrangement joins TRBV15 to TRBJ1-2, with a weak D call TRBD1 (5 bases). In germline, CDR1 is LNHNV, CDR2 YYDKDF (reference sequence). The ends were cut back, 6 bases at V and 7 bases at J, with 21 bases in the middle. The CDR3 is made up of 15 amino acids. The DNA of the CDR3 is TGTGCCACCAGGCAAAAGGATAAACTGAGGGGTGGCTACACCTTC. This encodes CATRQKDKLRGGYTF.

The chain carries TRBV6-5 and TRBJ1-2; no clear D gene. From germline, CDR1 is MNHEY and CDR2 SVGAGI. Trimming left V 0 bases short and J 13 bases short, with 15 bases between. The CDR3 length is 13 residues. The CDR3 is CASSYSNTRVSTF. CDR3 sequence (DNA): TGTGCCAGCAGTTACTCGAACACACGCGTCTCCACCTTC.

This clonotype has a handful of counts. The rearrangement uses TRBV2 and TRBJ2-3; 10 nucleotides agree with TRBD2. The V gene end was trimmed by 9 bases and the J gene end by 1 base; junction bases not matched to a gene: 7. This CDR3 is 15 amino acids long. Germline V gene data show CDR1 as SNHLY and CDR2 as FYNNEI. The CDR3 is CARGLAGDRTDTQYF. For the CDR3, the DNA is TGTGCCAGGGGTCTAGCGGGGGATCGCACAGATACGCAGTATTTT.

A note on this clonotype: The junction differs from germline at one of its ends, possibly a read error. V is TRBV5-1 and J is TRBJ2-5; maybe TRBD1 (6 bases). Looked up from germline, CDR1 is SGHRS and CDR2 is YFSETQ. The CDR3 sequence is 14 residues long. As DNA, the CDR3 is TGCGCCGGCAGCTTGGGGGCGCTCCAAGAGACCCAGTACTTC. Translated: CAGSLGALQETQYF. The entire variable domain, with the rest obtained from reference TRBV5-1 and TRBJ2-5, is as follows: KAGVTQTPRYLIKTRGQQVTLSCSPISGHRSVSWYQQTPGQGLQFLFEYFSETQRNKGNFPGRFSGRQFSNSRSEMNVSTLELGDSALYLCAGSLGALQETQYFGPGTRLLVL.

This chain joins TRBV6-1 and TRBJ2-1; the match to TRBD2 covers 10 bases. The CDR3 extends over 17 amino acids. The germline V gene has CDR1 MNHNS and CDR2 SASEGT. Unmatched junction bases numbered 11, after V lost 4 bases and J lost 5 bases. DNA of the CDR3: TGTGCCAGCAGTGTGACTAGCGGGCGGGCTGCTAACAATGAGCAGTTCTTC. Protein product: CASSVTSGRAANNEQFF.

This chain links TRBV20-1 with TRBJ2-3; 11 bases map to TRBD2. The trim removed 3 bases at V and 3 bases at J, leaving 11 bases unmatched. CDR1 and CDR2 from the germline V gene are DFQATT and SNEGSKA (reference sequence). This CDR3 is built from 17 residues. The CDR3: CSASSQKLAGETDTQYF. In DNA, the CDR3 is TGCAGTGCTAGTTCACAAAAACTAGCGGGGGAGACAGATACGCAGTATTTT.

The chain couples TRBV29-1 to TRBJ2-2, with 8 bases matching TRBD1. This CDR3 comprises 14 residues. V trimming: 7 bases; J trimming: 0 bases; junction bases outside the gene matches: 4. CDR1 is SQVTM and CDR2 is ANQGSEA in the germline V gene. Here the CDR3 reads CSGGQGANTGELFF. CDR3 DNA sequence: TGCAGCGGAGGACAGGGCGCGAACACCGGGGAGCTGTTTTTT.

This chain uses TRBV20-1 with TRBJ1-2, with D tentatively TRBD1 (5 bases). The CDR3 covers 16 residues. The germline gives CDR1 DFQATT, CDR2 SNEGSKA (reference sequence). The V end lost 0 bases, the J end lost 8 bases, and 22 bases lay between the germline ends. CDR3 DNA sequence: TGCAGTGCTAGAGACAGTCTTCCTAGGGGAAAGGGCGGCTACACCTTC. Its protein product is CSARDSLPRGKGGYTF.

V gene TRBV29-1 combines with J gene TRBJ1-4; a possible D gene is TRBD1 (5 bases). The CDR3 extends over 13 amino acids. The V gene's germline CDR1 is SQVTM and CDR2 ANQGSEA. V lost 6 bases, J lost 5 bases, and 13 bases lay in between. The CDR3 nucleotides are TGCAGCGTGACCGGGGGGGGGAATGAAAAACTGTTTTTT. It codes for CSVTGGGNEKLFF.

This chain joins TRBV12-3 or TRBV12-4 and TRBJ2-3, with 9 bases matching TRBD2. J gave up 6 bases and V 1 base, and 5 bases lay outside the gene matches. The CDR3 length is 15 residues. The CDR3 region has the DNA TGTGCCAGCAGTTTAGATAGCGGGGGTGGGGATACGCAGTATTTT. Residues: CASSLDSGGGDTQYF.

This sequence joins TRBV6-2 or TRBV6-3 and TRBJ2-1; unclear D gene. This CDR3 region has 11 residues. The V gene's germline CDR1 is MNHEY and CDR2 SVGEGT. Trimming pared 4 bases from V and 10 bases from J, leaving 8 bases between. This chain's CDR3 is CASSWEPEQFF. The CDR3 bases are TGTGCCAGCAGTTGGGAACCCGAGCAGTTCTTC.

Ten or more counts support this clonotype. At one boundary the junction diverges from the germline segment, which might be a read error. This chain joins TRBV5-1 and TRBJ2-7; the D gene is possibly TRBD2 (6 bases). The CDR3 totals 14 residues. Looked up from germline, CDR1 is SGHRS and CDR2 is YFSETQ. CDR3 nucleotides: TGTGCCAGCAGCTTGGAGGTGGGGGGCTACGAGCAGTACTTC. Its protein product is CASSLEVGGYEQYF.

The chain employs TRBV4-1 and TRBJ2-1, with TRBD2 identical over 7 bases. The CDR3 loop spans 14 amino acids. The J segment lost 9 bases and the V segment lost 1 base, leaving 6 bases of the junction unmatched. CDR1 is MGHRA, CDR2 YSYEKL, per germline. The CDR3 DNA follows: TGCGCCAGCAGCCAAGCTCTAGCGGCGACTGAGCAGTTCTTC. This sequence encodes CASSQALAATEQFF.

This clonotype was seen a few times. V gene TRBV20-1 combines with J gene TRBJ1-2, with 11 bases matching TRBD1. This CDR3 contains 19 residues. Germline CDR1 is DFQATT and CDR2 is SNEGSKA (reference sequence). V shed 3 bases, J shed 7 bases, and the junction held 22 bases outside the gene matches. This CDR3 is CSARAYRVSGDRGKVGYTF. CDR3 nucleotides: TGCAGTGCTAGGGCCTACCGCGTTAGTGGGGACAGGGGGAAAGTTGGCTACACCTTC.

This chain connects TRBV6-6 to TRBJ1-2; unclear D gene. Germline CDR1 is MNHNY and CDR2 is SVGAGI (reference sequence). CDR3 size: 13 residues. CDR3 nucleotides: TGTACAACCCGACCGGGGAGCGTAGGTGGCTACACCTTC. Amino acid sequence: CTTRPGSVGGYTF.

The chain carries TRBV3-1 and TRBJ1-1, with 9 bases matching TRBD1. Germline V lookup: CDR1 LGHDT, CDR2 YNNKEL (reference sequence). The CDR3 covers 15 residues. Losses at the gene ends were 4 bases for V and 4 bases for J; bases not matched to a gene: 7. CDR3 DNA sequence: TGTGCCAGCAGCCCGACAGGGGGGCCGGTCACTGAAGCTTTCTTT. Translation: CASSPTGGPVTEAFF.

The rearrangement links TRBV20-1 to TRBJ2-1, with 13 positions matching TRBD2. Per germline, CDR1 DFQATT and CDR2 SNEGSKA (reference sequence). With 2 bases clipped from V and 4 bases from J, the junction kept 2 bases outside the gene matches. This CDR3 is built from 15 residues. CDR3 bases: TGCAGTGCTAGAAGACTAGCGGGGGGATACAATGAGCAGTTCTTC. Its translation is CSARRLAGGYNEQFF.

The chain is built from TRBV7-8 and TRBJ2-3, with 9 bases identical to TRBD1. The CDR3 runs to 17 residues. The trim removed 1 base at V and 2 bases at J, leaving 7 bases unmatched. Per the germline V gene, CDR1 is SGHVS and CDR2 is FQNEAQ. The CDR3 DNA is TGTGCCAGCAGCTTAGAACGAGGACAGGGGATCACAGATACGCAGTATTTT. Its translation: CASSLERGQGITDTQYF.

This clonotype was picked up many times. The CDR3 DNA reads TGCAGCGTTGAGCGACAGGGCGGGAACATTCAGTACTTC. This encodes CSVERQGGNIQYF. This chain connects TRBV29-1 to TRBJ2-4; 7 nucleotides line up with TRBD1. Looked up from germline, CDR1 is SQVTM and CDR2 is ANQGSEA. The CDR3 spans 13 residues. The V and J ends lost 3 bases and 7 bases, in that order; junction bases with no gene match: 6. The full variable domain, with the rest looked up from reference TRBV29-1 and TRBJ2-4, is SAVISQKPSRDICQRGTSLTIQCQVDSQVTMMFWYRQQPGQSLTLIATANQGSEATYESGFVIDKFPISRPNLTFSTLTVSNMSPEDSSIYLCSVERQGGNIQYFGAGTRLSVL.

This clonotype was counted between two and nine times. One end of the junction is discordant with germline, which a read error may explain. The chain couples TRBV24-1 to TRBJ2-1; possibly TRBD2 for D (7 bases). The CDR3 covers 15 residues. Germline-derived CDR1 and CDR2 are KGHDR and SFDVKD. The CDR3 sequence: CATSGLAGAYNEQFF. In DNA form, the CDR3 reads TGTGCCACCAGTGGTTTGGCGGGGGCGTACAATGAGCAGTTCTTC.

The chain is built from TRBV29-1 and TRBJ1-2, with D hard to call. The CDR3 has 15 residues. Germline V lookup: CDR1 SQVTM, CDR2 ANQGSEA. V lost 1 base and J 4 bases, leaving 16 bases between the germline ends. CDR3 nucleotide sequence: TGCAGCGTTGAAGGTAGACACCTAAAGCCCTATGGCTACACCTTC. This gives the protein CSVEGRHLKPYGYTF.